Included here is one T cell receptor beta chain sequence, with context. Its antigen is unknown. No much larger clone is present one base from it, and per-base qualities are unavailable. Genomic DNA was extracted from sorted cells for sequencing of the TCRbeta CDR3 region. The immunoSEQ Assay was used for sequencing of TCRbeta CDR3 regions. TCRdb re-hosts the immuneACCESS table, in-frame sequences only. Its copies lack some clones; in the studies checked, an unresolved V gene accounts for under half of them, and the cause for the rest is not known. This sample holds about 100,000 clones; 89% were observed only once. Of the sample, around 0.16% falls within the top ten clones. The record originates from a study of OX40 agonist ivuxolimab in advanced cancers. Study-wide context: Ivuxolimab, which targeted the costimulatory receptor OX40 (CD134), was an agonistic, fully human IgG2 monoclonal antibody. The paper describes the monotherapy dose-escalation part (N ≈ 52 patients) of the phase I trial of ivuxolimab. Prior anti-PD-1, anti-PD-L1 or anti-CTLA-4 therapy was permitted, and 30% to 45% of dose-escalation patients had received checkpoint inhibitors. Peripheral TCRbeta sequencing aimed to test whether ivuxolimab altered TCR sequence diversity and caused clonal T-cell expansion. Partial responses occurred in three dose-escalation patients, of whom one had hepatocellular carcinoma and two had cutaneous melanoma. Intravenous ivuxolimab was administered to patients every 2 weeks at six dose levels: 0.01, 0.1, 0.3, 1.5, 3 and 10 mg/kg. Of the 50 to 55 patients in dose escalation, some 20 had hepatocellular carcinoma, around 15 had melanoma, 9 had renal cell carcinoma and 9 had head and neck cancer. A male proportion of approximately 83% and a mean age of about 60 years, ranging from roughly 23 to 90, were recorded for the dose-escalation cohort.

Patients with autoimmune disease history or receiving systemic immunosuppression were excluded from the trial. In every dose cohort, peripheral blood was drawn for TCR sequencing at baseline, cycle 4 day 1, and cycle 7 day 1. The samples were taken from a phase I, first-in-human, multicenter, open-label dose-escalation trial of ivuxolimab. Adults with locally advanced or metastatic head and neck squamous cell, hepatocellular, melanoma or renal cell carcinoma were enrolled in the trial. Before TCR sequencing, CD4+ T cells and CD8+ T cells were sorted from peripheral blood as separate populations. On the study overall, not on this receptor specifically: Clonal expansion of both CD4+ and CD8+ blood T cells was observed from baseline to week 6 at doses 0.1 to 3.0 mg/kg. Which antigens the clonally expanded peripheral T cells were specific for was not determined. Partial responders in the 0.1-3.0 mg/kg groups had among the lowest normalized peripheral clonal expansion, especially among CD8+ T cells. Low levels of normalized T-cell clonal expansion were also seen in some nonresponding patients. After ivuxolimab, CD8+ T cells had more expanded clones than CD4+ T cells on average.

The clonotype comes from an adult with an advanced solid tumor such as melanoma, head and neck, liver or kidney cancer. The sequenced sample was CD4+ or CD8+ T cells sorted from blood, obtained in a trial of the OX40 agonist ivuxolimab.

The CDR3 in this case is CASSLDTASGSHYHLRTQYF. The nucleotide sequence reads as follows: TGTGCCAGCAGCTTAGATACGGCTAGCGGGAGCCACTATCATCTGCGGACCCAGTACTTC. The V and J genes are TRBV11-2 and TRBJ2-5; 10 bases in between match TRBD2. From the germline V gene, CDR1 is SGHAT and CDR2 is FQNNGV. V has 0 bases trimmed and J has 7 bases trimmed; junction bases matching no gene number 20. The CDR3 goes from the cysteine to the phenylalanine over 20 residues. Only CDR3 DNA remains: 60 bases, in frame from the first base.